The 20 T cell receptor beta chains reported below all come from one sample, sequenced in a study of human T cells and chemical hapten exposure. TCRdb reprocessed the RACE reads with MiXCR, giving one entry per CDR3 protein. The sample comprises more than 150,000 distinct CDR3 sequences, about 14% of which are singletons, and about 1.7% rests with the top ten. The time point was: patch test 1, 2 weeks after DPC sensitization. The treatment was: therapeutic diphenylcyclopropenone sensitization with weekly scalp DPC. The specimen was whole blood, collected in connection with sensitization to the hapten diphenylcyclopropenone (DPC). The receptors come from a woman under 40 with alopecia areata. Some clones in this sample may be carry-over from other donors' samples.

The table lists this clonotype with a few counts. The chain is built from TRBV29-1 and TRBJ1-6, with D possibly being TRBD1 (5 bases). V was pared by 6 bases and J by 7 bases, with 13 bases between. CDR3 length: 13 residues. In germline, CDR1 is SQVTM, CDR2 ANQGSEA. CDR3 DNA: TGCAGCGTAAAAACGGGGGAAAATTCACCCCTCCACTTT. Its translation: CSVKTGENSPLHF.

This clonotype was observed a handful of times. The chain is built from TRBV6-2 or TRBV6-3 and TRBJ1-1, with D possibly being TRBD1 (6 bases). CDR1 and CDR2 from the germline V gene are MNHEY and SVGEGT. CDR3 length equals 15 residues. V lost 2 bases, J lost 10 bases, and 20 bases lay in between. CDR3 region: CASSYAPSDSFGAFF. The CDR3 DNA sequence: TGTGCCAGCAGTTACGCCCCCTCGGACAGCTTCGGAGCTTTCTTT.

This clonotype was counted at least ten times. The chain is built from TRBV28 and TRBJ1-1; TRBD1 matches 8 bases. V lost 3 bases, J lost 0 bases, and 3 bases stayed unmatched. This CDR3 is built from 15 residues. The germline V gene has CDR1 MDHEN and CDR2 SYDVKM. CDR3 loop: CASSFSTGVNTEAFF. CDR3 nucleotide sequence: TGTGCCAGCAGTTTCTCGACAGGGGTGAACACTGAAGCTTTCTTT. Full variable domain (missing parts from reference TRBV28 and TRBJ1-1): DVKVTQSSRYLVKRTGEKVFLECVQDMDHENMFWYRQDPGLGLRLIYFSYDVKMKEKGDIPEGYSVSREKKERFSLILESASTNQTSMYLCASSFSTGVNTEAFFGQGTRLTVV.

In its sample, this clonotype was seen a few times. The chain carries TRBV11-2 and TRBJ1-1; TRBD1 agrees at 7 bases. V lost 3 bases to trimming and J lost 5 bases; unmatched junction nucleotides: 3. From germline, CDR1 is SGHAT and CDR2 FQNNGV. The CDR3 is 13 residues long. In DNA, the CDR3 is TGTGCCAGCAGCTTTTCGACAGGGACTGAAGCTTTCTTT. As protein: CASSFSTGTEAFF.

In its sample, this clonotype was seen a few times. This sequence joins TRBV29-1 and TRBJ1-6; TRBD1 agrees at 7 bases. Germline V gene sequence: CDR1 SQVTM, CDR2 ANQGSEA. J gave up 6 bases and V 6 bases, and 5 bases lay outside the gene matches. The CDR3 runs to 13 residues. The CDR3 nucleotides read TGCAGCGTAGGGGACAGCCCTAATTCACCCCTCCACTTT. Its protein is CSVGDSPNSPLHF. The whole variable domain, filled in from reference TRBV29-1 and TRBJ1-6, reads SAVISQKPSRDICQRGTSLTIQCQVDSQVTMMFWYRQQPGQSLTLIATANQGSEATYESGFVIDKFPISRPNLTFSTLTVSNMSPEDSSIYLCSVGDSPNSPLHFGNGTRLTVT.

Concerning this clonotype itself: Just one base apart from a much larger clone, this may be a read error. As the CDR3 is not closed by the conserved phenylalanine or tryptophan, this likely results from a read error. The V call is TRBV18, the J call TRBJ1-6; no firm D call. V was cut by 0 bases and J by 1 base, with 1 base left in between. The CDR3 has 14 residues. Germline lookup yields CDR1 KGHSH and CDR2 LQKENI. This CDR3 is CASSPPSYNSPLHY. The CDR3 DNA follows: TGTGCCAGCTCACCACCTTCCTATAATTCACCCCTCCACTAT.

This sequence joins TRBV9 and TRBJ1-6; D might be TRBD1 (5 bases). The CDR3 covers 12 residues. Trimming cost V 3 bases and J 9 bases, with 7 bases left between them. Germline CDR1 SGDLS, CDR2 YYNGEE. CDR3 nucleotide sequence: TGTGCCAGCAGCGGGGACGGTTCACCCCTCCACTTT. Amino acid sequence: CASSGDGSPLHF.

The chain carries TRBV12-3 or TRBV12-4 and TRBJ1-1; tentatively, D is TRBD1 (6 bases). Trimming pared 6 bases from V and 1 base from J, leaving 21 bases between. The CDR3 totals 17 residues. The CDR3 DNA sequence: TGTGCCAGCAGCCTGCCCGGGGGCGGGAGGAAGAACACTGAAGCTTTCTTT. It yields the protein CASSLPGGGRKNTEAFF.

This clonotype was seen only a few times. This chain uses TRBV29-1 with TRBJ1-2; D is undetermined. The CDR3 is 11 amino acids. The V end lost 4 bases, the J end lost 8 bases, and 11 bases lay between the germline ends. CDR1 SQVTM and CDR2 ANQGSEA come from the germline V gene. The CDR3 coding sequence is TGCAGCGTTGGAAGGGCTGAGGGCTACACCTTC. Residues: CSVGRAEGYTF.

This clonotype was picked up a small number of times. The chain employs TRBV2 and TRBJ2-6; no firm D call. There are 12 residues in the CDR3. The V gene lost 9 bases and the J gene lost 1 base, with 4 bases spanning the gap. Germline values: CDR1 SNHLY, CDR2 FYNNEI. The CDR3 loop reads CARGSGANVLTF. CDR3 DNA: TGTGCCAGGGGTTCTGGGGCCAACGTCCTGACTTTC.

This clonotype occurred once. A junction end diverges from the germline sequence, so it may reflect a read error. This chain connects TRBV4-2 to TRBJ2-1; TRBD2 matches 8 bases. This CDR3 comprises 15 residues. Germline V gives CDR1 LGHNA, CDR2 YNFKEQ. The CDR3 DNA reads as TGTGCCAGCGGCCAAGAAGCGGGGGCATACAATGAGCAGTTCTTC. Its translation: CASGQEAGAYNEQFF.

The gene calls are TRBV5-1 and TRBJ1-1; D is possibly TRBD1 (5 bases). V was shortened by 2 bases and J by 2 bases, with 10 bases between the two germline ends. CDR3 length: 14 residues. Germline values: CDR1 SGHRS, CDR2 YFSETQ. The CDR3 coding sequence is TGCGCCAGCAGCTTTTCCCAGGGTAACACTGAAGCTTTCTTT. Translated: CASSFSQGNTEAFF.

The J gene is TRBJ2-3, the V gene TRBV7-2; the D gene is possibly TRBD2 (6 bases). Germline V gene lookup returns CDR1 SGHTA and CDR2 FQGNSA. The CDR3 sequence is 16 residues long. The V gene lost 7 bases and the J gene lost 3 bases, with 20 bases spanning the gap. The CDR3 sequence: CASKLMGGGGTDTQYF. The CDR3 DNA sequence: TGTGCCAGCAAGCTTATGGGGGGAGGTGGAACAGATACGCAGTATTTT.

This clonotype has only a few counts. This sequence joins TRBV25-1 and TRBJ2-1, with D possibly being TRBD2 (6 bases). The V end lost 4 bases, the J end lost 0 bases, and 10 bases lay between the germline ends. This CDR3 has 15 amino acids. Germline V lookup: CDR1 MGHDK, CDR2 SYGVNS. The CDR3 here is CASSGRGSSYNEQFF. CDR3 in DNA: TGTGCCAGCAGTGGTCGGGGGAGCTCCTACAATGAGCAGTTCTTC. The whole variable domain, filled in from reference TRBV25-1 and TRBJ2-1, reads EADIYQTPRYLVIGTGKKITLECSQTMGHDKMYWYQQDPGMELHLIHYSYGVNSTEKGDLSSESTVSRIRTEHFPLTLESARPSHTSQYLCASSGRGSSYNEQFFGPGTRLTVL.

This clonotype appeared a few times. The chain is built from TRBV28 and TRBJ2-1; 7 bases are shared with TRBD1. This CDR3 spans 16 amino acids. Germline V gene lookup returns CDR1 MDHEN and CDR2 SYDVKM. Trimming took 3 bases from V and 5 from J; bases not matched to a gene: 10. The CDR3 reads CASSLRGRNFHNEQFF. CDR3 coding DNA: TGTGCCAGCAGTTTGAGGGGGCGAAATTTCCACAATGAGCAGTTCTTC. Full variable domain (missing parts from reference TRBV28 and TRBJ2-1): DVKVTQSSRYLVKRTGEKVFLECVQDMDHENMFWYRQDPGLGLRLIYFSYDVKMKEKGDIPEGYSVSREKKERFSLILESASTNQTSMYLCASSLRGRNFHNEQFFGPGTRLTVL.

This clonotype was found a few times. The J gene is TRBJ2-1, the V gene TRBV5-5; 8 bases fit TRBD1. V was pared by 4 bases and J by 10 bases, with 13 bases of the junction left unmatched. The CDR3 extends over 15 amino acids. From germline, CDR1 is SGHKS and CDR2 YYEKEE (reference sequence). The CDR3 sequence is CASSMTNGQGGEQFF. The CDR3 nucleotides are TGTGCCAGCAGCATGACCAACGGACAGGGTGGCGAGCAGTTCTTC. The full variable domain, with the rest looked up from reference TRBV5-5 and TRBJ2-1, is DAGVTQSPTHLIKTRGQQVTLRCSPISGHKSVSWYQQVLGQGPQFIFQYYEKEERGRGNFPDRFSARQFPNYSSELNVNALLLGDSALYLCASSMTNGQGGEQFFGPGTRLTVL.

The rearrangement joins TRBV9 to TRBJ2-7; D possibly matches TRBD1 or TRBD2 (5 bases each). Germline assignment: CDR1 SGDLS and CDR2 YYNGEE. The CDR3 has 13 amino acids. V lost 4 bases, J lost 6 bases, and 14 bases lay in between. In nucleotides, the CDR3 is TGTGCCAGCAGCTCCGGGACGGGTCTCGAGCAGTACTTC. It is translated as CASSSGTGLEQYF.

V usage is TRBV30 and J usage is TRBJ1-2; 9 bases are a match to TRBD1. Germline CDR1 and CDR2: GTSNPN and SVGIG (reference sequence). The CDR3 has 15 amino acids. Germline trimming cut 1 base from V and 6 bases from J; bases unmatched to any gene: 9. CDR3 region: CAWSALFRDRDGYTF. CDR3 in DNA: TGTGCCTGGAGTGCGCTATTCCGGGACAGGGATGGCTACACCTTC.

This clonotype was detected many times. The chain is built from TRBV10-2 and TRBJ2-1; 8 bases map to TRBD1. V trimming: 2 bases; J trimming: 9 bases; junction bases outside the gene matches: 6. The CDR3 runs to 14 residues. CDR1 WSHSY and CDR2 SAAADI come from the germline V gene. This CDR3 reads CASSETRGRTEQFF. The CDR3 region has the DNA TGCGCCAGCAGTGAGACCAGGGGGCGAACTGAGCAGTTCTTC.

The chain carries TRBV6-1 and TRBJ1-6; unclear D gene. This CDR3 is 16 amino acids long. Trimming removed 6 bases at V and 7 bases at J, with 19 bases between. CDR1 and CDR2 (germline): MNHNS, SASEGT. The CDR3 protein is CASSGPHGMGNSPLHF. DNA for the CDR3: TGTGCCAGCAGCGGACCCCATGGAATGGGAAATTCACCCCTCCACTTT.